This T cell receptor (beta chain) was captured in a study of cytomegalovirus exposure and HLA in healthy donors. V shed 5 bases, J shed 1 base, and the junction held 3 bases outside the gene matches. The CDR3 consists of 17 residues. CDR1 and CDR2 (germline): SGHNT, YENEEA. The study's findings and limits: Most TCRs appeared rarely, but some public TCRs recurred in many donors. Differences between HLA loci emerged in a later analysis of TCR association rates, with DRB1 most and HLA-C fewest. According to a later analysis, most TCR beta chains associated with CMV appeared HLA-restricted.

The PCR had 60 Vbeta and 13 Jbeta primers. Clones were read by immunoSEQ multiplex PCR, and TCRdb kept only the in-frame ones, dropping some. The listing contains some 72,000 clones. Regarding this clone: Antigen: not known.

This chain connects TRBV11-3 to TRBJ2-1; TRBD2 matches 15 bases. Material for sequencing was PBMCs. The TCR sequence derives from a man aged 30 to 45 in good health and CMV-seronegative. The CDR3 coding sequence is TGTGCCAGCAGCATAGGACTAGCGGGAGGGTCCTACAATGAGCAGTTCTTC. Translation gives CASSIGLAGGSYNEQFF.